This TCR beta chain originates from a study of shared clonotypes between healthy human individuals. Naive CD8 cells comprised CD45RO-negative, CCR7-positively selected cells, excluding terminally differentiated effector memory CD45RA+ cells. The donors, all of them Caucasian adults, lived in Nashville, Tennessee. Germline V CDR1 and CDR2: LNHDA, SQIVND (reference sequence). V lost 1 base and J 6 bases, leaving 6 bases between the germline ends. The CDR3 is 12 amino acids. Every immunoSEQ plate was one replicate of a subset's evenly spread DNA. Original handling: ImmunoSEQ supplied junction-only sequences lacking quality scores, so filtering was different. TCRdb's table, derived via immunoSEQ multiplex PCR, lists solely in-frame clones and lacks some. V and J calls and clone size are those listed in that table; D and trimming were worked out from the DNA. The sample consists of more than 2 million clones, 93% of them appearing once.

The origin of this receptor is a man in his late teens or twenties in good health. Some clones in this sample may be carry-over from other donors' samples. V and J are TRBV19 and TRBJ1-2; D not resolved. The sample was naive CD8+ T cells from PBMCs. CDR3 coding DNA: TGTGCCAGTAGTATAGCTGGGGATGGCTACACCTTC. This gives the protein CASSIAGDGYTF.